This entry features one TCR beta chain sequence. The data belong to a study of blood T cell repertoires in COVID-19. For the study at large: COVID-19 samples from acute and convalescent phases originated in the United States, Italy and Spain. The analysed material was cDNA or gDNA that came from T cells, B-cell-depleted T cells, or PBMCs.

The CDR3 has 15 residues. V lost 6 bases to trimming and J lost 3 bases; unmatched junction nucleotides: 7. The germline V gene has CDR1 ENHRY and CDR2 SYGVKD. In the original analysis: Estimates of nucleated cell counts were drawn from the amplification of reference gene primers. The method was immunoSEQ multiplex PCR; TCRdb's version includes in-frame clones alone and lacks a portion of them. The V and J calls and clone size were taken over from that table, and D and trimming were inferred from the DNA. The profile shows some 100,000 clones, roughly nine tenths of them singletons. V and J are TRBV10-3 and TRBJ2-2; the match to TRBD1 covers 7 bases. The clonotype originates from a man aged 25 to 40 in a cohort sampled during active COVID-19. The sample was peripheral blood. CDR3 sequence: CAIRPTGTDTGELFF. CDR3 nucleotide sequence: TGTGCCATCAGGCCGACAGGGACAGACACCGGGGAGCTGTTTTTT.